These 31 T cell receptor beta chains originate from one sample sequenced in a study of cytomegalovirus exposure and HLA in healthy donors. Researchers ran the PCR with 60 Vbeta and 13 Jbeta primers. This table comes from immunoSEQ multiplex PCR, and its TCRdb copy is limited to in-frame clones, with some not included. The table includes approximately 130,000 clones, about 77% detected once. Material: PBMCs. These receptors came from a man between 50 and 59 years old in good health and CMV-seronegative.

This chain links TRBV7-9 with TRBJ1-1; D gene ambiguous. V was trimmed by 0 bases and J by 10 bases, leaving 12 bases between them. Germline V CDR1 and CDR2: SEHNR, FQNEAQ (reference sequence). The CDR3 spans 13 residues. The CDR3 spells CASSLAGERGAFF. CDR3 nucleotides: TGTGCCAGCAGCTTAGCTGGAGAACGAGGAGCTTTCTTT.

The chain has TRBV7-2 and TRBJ2-3, with D maybe TRBD2 (5 bases). V gave up 2 bases and J gave up 8 bases, with 11 bases separating them. This CDR3 contains 13 residues. In germline, CDR1 is SGHTA, CDR2 FQGNSA. CDR3 sequence (DNA): TGTGCCAGCAGCTTACCGGGGATAGCTACGCAGTATTTT. Amino acids: CASSLPGIATQYF.

The rearrangement uses TRBV15 and TRBJ1-5, with 9 bases that match TRBD1. The CDR3 is 17 amino acids. CDR1 LNHNV and CDR2 YYDKDF come from the germline V gene (reference sequence). After removal of 0 bases from V and 6 bases from J, the junction contained 9 bases not matched to a gene. CDR3 bases: TGTGCCACCAGCAGAGAGAGGTCTTACAGGGGGCGTCAGCCCCAGCATTTT. This codes for CATSRERSYRGRQPQHF.

This clone was seen a handful of times. The V gene is TRBV5-1, the J gene TRBJ2-3; 7 bases are a match to TRBD1. CDR1 is SGHRS, CDR2 YFSETQ, per germline. This CDR3 contains 14 residues. With 5 bases clipped from V and 0 bases from J, the junction kept 3 bases outside the gene matches. This CDR3 is CASSPGQSTDTQYF. CDR3 bases: TGCGCCAGCAGTCCGGGACAGAGCACAGATACGCAGTATTTT.

This chain joins TRBV5-1 and TRBJ2-3, with D uncertain. V lost 6 bases and J 2 bases, leaving 19 bases between the germline ends. Germline V lookup: CDR1 SGHRS, CDR2 YFSETQ. The CDR3 runs to 16 residues. CDR3 DNA sequence: TGCGCCAGCACCCTCCCAGGTCTTACCGTCACAGATACGCAGTATTTT. Its translation: CASTLPGLTVTDTQYF.

About this clone itself: The same CDR3 arises from other DNA sequences in this sample as well. The chain couples TRBV25-1 to TRBJ1-2; no definite D call. Germline V gene lookup returns CDR1 MGHDK and CDR2 SYGVNS. The CDR3 is 12 residues long. V gave up 0 bases and J gave up 7 bases, with 6 bases separating them. CDR3: CASSEYRGGYTF. The CDR3 bases are TGTGCCAGCAGTGAATACAGAGGTGGCTACACCTTC.

The chain's CDR3 is CASSPGQWNTEAFF. The CDR3, as DNA: TGCGCCAGCAGCCCGGGACAGTGGAACACTGAAGCTTTCTTT. The chain employs TRBV5-1 and TRBJ1-1; 7 bases are shared with TRBD1. CDR3 size: 14 residues. The V and J ends lost 4 bases and 1 base, in that order; junction bases with no gene match: 4. Germline assignment: CDR1 SGHRS and CDR2 YFSETQ.

This chain links TRBV11-2 with TRBJ2-7, with TRBD2 matching over 13 bases. Trimming cost V 5 bases and J 4 bases; bases outside gene matches: 11. CDR3 size: 17 residues. The germline V gene encodes CDR1 SGHAT and CDR2 FQNNGV. For the CDR3, the DNA is TGTGCCAGCAGCCTGCCCGGGACTAGCGGGATCGGGTACGAGCAGTACTTC. This encodes CASSLPGTSGIGYEQYF.

The chain combines TRBV5-4 with TRBJ2-3; 11 bases align to TRBD2. The CDR3 has 16 residues. CDR1 is SGHNT, CDR2 YYREEE, per germline (reference sequence). V gave up 1 base and J gave up 1 base; unmatched junction bases: 2. CDR3 DNA: TGTGCCAGCAGCTTGAAACTAGCGGGAGGCACAGATACGCAGTATTTT. Its protein is CASSLKLAGGTDTQYF.

The chain is built from TRBV5-6 and TRBJ1-2, with D uncertain. V lost 2 bases and J lost 4, with 9 bases in between. The CDR3 has 13 amino acids. CDR1 and CDR2 (germline): SGHDT, YYEEEE. In DNA, the CDR3 is TGTGCCAGCAGCTTTACGGGGAGCTATGGCTACACCTTC. Amino acid sequence: CASSFTGSYGYTF.

The chain is built from TRBV19 and TRBJ1-2; TRBD1 matches at 7 bases. The CDR3 runs to 13 residues. The germline V gene has CDR1 LNHDA and CDR2 SQIVND (reference sequence). V was clipped by 5 bases and J by 4 bases; unmatched bases: 4. This CDR3 is CASSSGGGYGYTF. DNA of the CDR3: TGTGCCAGTAGTTCAGGGGGTGGCTATGGCTACACCTTC.

The V gene is TRBV7-8, the J gene TRBJ1-4, with TRBD1 as a possible D gene (6 bases). V was trimmed by 5 bases and J by 4 bases, leaving 17 bases between them. Per the germline V gene, CDR1 is SGHVS and CDR2 is FQNEAQ. The CDR3 consists of 16 residues. The CDR3 DNA sequence: TGTGCCAGCAGCACGGGGTCGACAGGCCTTAATGAAAAACTGTTTTTT. Residues: CASSTGSTGLNEKLFF. The full variable domain, with the rest looked up from reference TRBV7-8 and TRBJ1-4, is GAGVSQSPRYKVAKRGQDVALRCDPISGHVSLFWYQQALGQGPEFLTYFQNEAQLDKSGLPSDRFFAERPEGSVSTLKIQRTQQEDSAVYLCASSTGSTGLNEKLFFGSGTQLSVL.

The chain is built from TRBV28 and TRBJ1-2, with 8 bases that match TRBD1. This CDR3 comprises 14 residues. CDR1 is MDHEN, CDR2 SYDVKM, per germline. Trimming removed 7 bases from V and 4 bases from J; junction bases left unmatched: 8. CDR3 coding DNA: TGTGCCAGCACCGAGACAGGGGTGGGCTATGGCTACACCTTC. Translated, it gives CASTETGVGYGYTF.

The chain joins TRBV2 to TRBJ2-5; tentatively, D is TRBD2 (5 bases). This CDR3 has 13 residues. V lost 7 bases to trimming and J lost 5 bases, with 14 bases between them. Germline-derived CDR1 and CDR2 are SNHLY and FYNNEI. In nucleotides, the CDR3 is TGTGCCAGCAAGGAGGAGGATGTGGAGACCCAGTACTTC. Protein product: CASKEEDVETQYF.

The chain is built from TRBV29-1 and TRBJ2-6, with D unresolved. CDR1 and CDR2 (germline): SQVTM, ANQGSEA. This CDR3 spans 13 amino acids. The V and J ends lost 7 bases and 2 bases respectively, with 9 bases between them. Here the CDR3 DNA reads TGCAGCGCTACAGTCGCTGGGGCCAACGTCCTGACTTTC. The encoded protein is CSATVAGANVLTF.

The gene calls are TRBV5-1 and TRBJ2-5; D is unresolved. CDR3 length: 13 residues. V was shortened by 0 bases and J by 2 bases, with 5 bases between the two germline ends. Germline CDR1 SGHRS, CDR2 YFSETQ. CDR3 residues: CASSLVQQETQYF. CDR3 nucleotide sequence: TGCGCCAGCAGCTTGGTTCAGCAAGAGACCCAGTACTTC.

The chain uses TRBV19 and TRBJ1-4; tentative D call: TRBD1 (6 bases). Per germline, CDR1 LNHDA and CDR2 SQIVND (reference sequence). Trimming left V 3 bases short and J 8 bases short, with 16 bases between. This CDR3 has 15 amino acids. CDR3 in DNA: TGTGCCAGTAGTATTATAAGGGGGTCGTGGGAAAAACTGTTTTTT. As protein: CASSIIRGSWEKLFF.

This clone was observed a few times. This chain connects TRBV28 to TRBJ2-4, with a possible D match to TRBD1 (6 bases). V gave up 5 bases and J gave up 9 bases, with 20 bases separating them. The CDR3 sequence is 15 residues long. CDR1 and CDR2 (germline): MDHEN, SYDVKM. This CDR3 is CASSPRLGWDTIQYF. CDR3 in DNA: TGTGCCAGCAGTCCCCGACTGGGTTGGGACACCATTCAGTACTTC.

This clone appeared a few times. V and J are TRBV25-1 and TRBJ1-6; 8 positions agree with TRBD1. The length of the CDR3 is 16 residues. From germline, CDR1 is MGHDK and CDR2 SYGVNS. V was clipped by 5 bases and J by 1 base; unmatched bases: 4. The CDR3 here is CASSIDRGSYNSPLHF. The DNA of the CDR3 is TGTGCCAGCAGTATCGACAGGGGTTCCTATAATTCACCCCTCCACTTT. Combining the CDR3 with reference TRBV25-1 and TRBJ1-6 gives the whole variable domain EADIYQTPRYLVIGTGKKITLECSQTMGHDKMYWYQQDPGMELHLIHYSYGVNSTEKGDLSSESTVSRIRTEHFPLTLESARPSHTSQYLCASSIDRGSYNSPLHFGNGTRLTVT.

This clone was recorded a few times. This chain connects TRBV4-3 to TRBJ2-7, with no clear D. Germline V gene sequence: CDR1 LGHNA, CDR2 YSLEER. The ends were cut back, 1 base at V and 0 bases at J, with 10 bases in the middle. The CDR3 covers 15 residues. The CDR3 DNA is TGCGCCAGCAGCCAAGCCCCAACGGGCTCCTACGAGCAGTACTTC. It encodes CASSQAPTGSYEQYF.

The rearrangement uses TRBV28 and TRBJ2-4; TRBD2 aligns across 10 bases. This CDR3 has 16 amino acids. The trim removed 4 bases at V and 0 bases at J, leaving 3 bases unmatched. Germline V gene lookup returns CDR1 MDHEN and CDR2 SYDVKM. The CDR3 spells CASSSAGGLAKNIQYF. The CDR3 region has the DNA TGTGCCAGCAGTTCAGCGGGAGGGTTAGCCAAAAACATTCAGTACTTC.

This clone was detected only once. DNA of the CDR3: TGCAGCGTTGAACTGGGAGGGGATACGCAGTATTTT. Its protein product is CSVELGGDTQYF. The rearrangement uses TRBV29-1 and TRBJ2-3; 7 nucleotides line up with TRBD2. Trimming took 2 bases from V and 6 from J; bases not matched to a gene: 2. Germline CDR1 is SQVTM and CDR2 is ANQGSEA. The CDR3 consists of 12 residues.

This sequence joins TRBV4-3 and TRBJ2-5, with unresolved D. CDR3 length: 14 amino acids. Trimming stripped 0 bases from V and 2 bases from J, with 7 bases between. Per germline, CDR1 LGHNA and CDR2 YSLEER. The CDR3 coding sequence is TGCGCCAGCAGCCAAGATCGAGGACAAGAGACCCAGTACTTC. It encodes CASSQDRGQETQYF.

The chain combines TRBV7-2 with TRBJ2-3; 13 nucleotides agree with TRBD2. The V gene's germline CDR1 is SGHTA and CDR2 FQGNSA. The CDR3 spans 15 residues. V shed 0 bases and J 10 bases; nucleotides not matched to a gene: 4. This CDR3 reads CASSLAAGLAGSQYF. CDR3 nucleotide sequence: TGTGCCAGCAGCTTAGCCGCGGGACTAGCGGGATCGCAGTATTTT.

This clone has a single count. The chain links TRBV5-1 to TRBJ2-7; D is unclear. V lost 0 bases to trimming and J lost 2 bases, with 9 bases between them. This CDR3 comprises 14 residues. Germline V gives CDR1 SGHRS, CDR2 YFSETQ. This chain's CDR3 is CASSLATGPYEQYF. CDR3 DNA sequence: TGCGCCAGCAGCTTGGCTACCGGTCCCTACGAGCAGTACTTC. Using reference TRBV5-1 and TRBJ2-7 for the parts outside the CDR3, the full variable domain is KAGVTQTPRYLIKTRGQQVTLSCSPISGHRSVSWYQQTPGQGLQFLFEYFSETQRNKGNFPGRFSGRQFSNSRSEMNVSTLELGDSALYLCASSLATGPYEQYFGPGTRLTVT.

The chain joins TRBV9 to TRBJ2-1; D gene ambiguous. V dropped 0 bases and J dropped 7 bases, with 8 bases sitting between them. There are 13 residues in the CDR3. Germline loops: CDR1 SGDLS, CDR2 YYNGEE. The CDR3 DNA follows: TGTGCCAGCAGCGTAGAAAACGGGAATGAGCAGTTCTTC. Its protein is CASSVENGNEQFF.

This chain connects TRBV6-5 to TRBJ2-1; 7 nucleotides agree with TRBD1. CDR1 and CDR2 (germline): MNHEY, SVGAGI. This CDR3 is built from 13 residues. Trimming cost V 8 bases and J 10 bases; bases outside gene matches: 11. The CDR3 sequence: CASGLRQGGEQFF. The CDR3 DNA reads TGTGCCAGCGGCCTCCGACAGGGCGGAGAGCAGTTCTTC.

The rearrangement uses TRBV29-1 and TRBJ2-4, with 8 bases matching TRBD2. The CDR3 spans 16 residues. V was pared by 6 bases and J by 4 bases, with 14 bases of the junction left unmatched. The V gene's germline CDR1 is SQVTM and CDR2 ANQGSEA. The CDR3 is CSVESGGLGGKNIQYF. CDR3 DNA: TGCAGCGTCGAAAGTGGGGGACTAGGGGGGAAAAACATTCAGTACTTC.

V usage is TRBV9 and J usage is TRBJ2-3; D is ambiguous. Germline V gene data show CDR1 as SGDLS and CDR2 as YYNGEE. Between the trimmed V and J ends, which lost 0 bases and 2 bases, there was a span of 7 bases. The length of the CDR3 is 14 residues. This chain's CDR3 is CASSVDSITDTQYF. The CDR3 nucleotides are TGTGCCAGCAGCGTAGATAGTATCACAGATACGCAGTATTTT.

V usage is TRBV7-6 and J usage is TRBJ2-2; 9 nucleotides match TRBD2. This CDR3 contains 15 residues. Germline trimming cut 5 bases from V and 6 bases from J; bases unmatched to any gene: 7. Germline lookup yields CDR1 SGHVS and CDR2 FNYEAQ. The CDR3 DNA follows: TGTGCCAGCAGCCTATCTAGCGGGGAGGCCGGGGAGCTGTTTTTT. This encodes CASSLSSGEAGELFF.

The rearrangement links TRBV18 to TRBJ1-1; 8 bases fit TRBD1. Germline loops: CDR1 KGHSH, CDR2 LQKENI. J gave up 4 bases and V 3 bases, and 10 bases lay outside the gene matches. This CDR3 is 16 amino acids long. This CDR3 reads CASSPGQGWLGTEAFF. For the CDR3, the DNA is TGTGCCAGCTCACCCGGACAGGGTTGGTTAGGCACTGAAGCTTTCTTT. The full variable domain, in which reference TRBV18 and TRBJ1-1 provide the parts outside the CDR3, is NAGVMQNPRHLVRRRGQEARLRCSPMKGHSHVYWYRQLPEEGLKFMVYLQKENIIDESGMPKERFSAEFPKEGPSILRIQQVVRGDSAAYFCASSPGQGWLGTEAFFGQGTRLTVV.